This note documents a single TCR beta chain sequence. The antigen it recognizes is unknown. Base qualities are missing; no much larger clone stands one base away. The entire amount of isolated RNA was reverse transcribed using the High Capacity cDNA Reverse Transcription Kit, so the sequenced TCRB transcripts were expressed ones. Deep immunoSEQ sequencing was performed on naive, central memory and regulatory T cell samples, with an average of about 3.6 million total reads per sample. Sorted cells were lysed in RLT buffer and RNA was extracted with DNase-treated RNeasy Micro or Mini kits, depending on cell number. To prevent cross-contamination, every cell subset was processed on its own, while patient and healthy donor samples were processed together. TCRB sequences were amplified from cDNA with the immunoSEQ multiplex PCR, producing 87-bp fragments spanning the CDR3 region. Sequencing of the amplicons was performed on the Illumina HiSeq platform. Per the original workflow: Synthetic template baselines were used to correct PCR bias computationally, reads within Hamming distance 2 were collapsed, and singletons that could not be merged were discarded. By aligning reads against IMGT, V, D and J genes, CDR3 length, and insertions or deletions at six rearrangement sites were assigned. Within each subset, clonotype counts were normalized to sorted cell number, after which true diversity and Gini coefficients were computed with the tcR R package. The overlap coefficient, calculated on TCRB nucleotide sequences, was used to quantify repertoire sharing. Here the immuneACCESS table is served through TCRdb, limited to in-frame sequences with V and J called. Missing clones are a known gap in these copies; in checked studies unresolved V genes cover under half, and the rest lacks a known reason. Clone size and the V and J calls come from that table; the DNA yielded D and trimming. The sample profile shows fewer than 45,000 clones; almost 65% of them were found once. Over 2% of the sample lies in the top ten.

The CDR3 sequence holds 15 residues, the cysteine and phenylalanine included. The retained sequence is limited to the CDR3, 45 bases, with the frame set at the first base. Based on the germline V gene (reference sequence), the CDR1 and CDR2 sequences are LNHNV and YYDKDF. The V end loses 3 bases and the J end loses 2 bases, and a stretch of 13 bases separates them. The data were obtained in a study of beta chain features in type 1 diabetes (dated by TCRdb to 2016 to 2018). Broadly, across the study: Mean age, gender distribution, total cell number and subset yield did not differ between patients and healthy donors. Across all samples, about 110 million sorted cells were examined, and cell number per subset correlated strongly with RNA yield. In the study, recently diagnosed type 1 diabetes patients and matched healthy donors were compared on the TCRB repertoires of their sorted circulating CD4+ T cell subsets. Naive and central memory subsets were obtained from all 30 or so donors, but regulatory and stem cell-like memory subsets were isolated from only 8 patients and roughly 8 healthy donors. General findings and caveats noted by the study authors: At VDJ recombination sites, type 1 diabetes patients had fewer insertions and more deleted nucleotides, which implies abnormalities in thymic rearrangement. Naive, central memory and regulatory TCRB repertoires appeared to be more similar among patients than among healthy donors. Type 1 diabetes patients showed a moderate but significant shortening of TCRB CDR3 length in all four CD4+ subsets. PCR might favor shorter templates, but patient and control samples were amplified and corrected together, so any skew would affect both groups equally. Because cDNA rather than genomic DNA was sequenced, highly expressing activated cells could have been over-represented, although no difference in activation and CD3 levels was found between groups. Only small numbers of individuals were included in the HLA sub-analyses, which left unresolved whether HLA type had any influence on TCRB rearrangement.

Each donor gave one peripheral blood draw, averaging roughly 100 mL, which was collected into heparinised tubes. A BD FACSAria II and a panel including CD45RO, CCR7, CD25, CD127, CD95 and CD27 were used to sort naive, central memory, regulatory and stem cell-like memory CD4+ T cells. A purity above 98% was achieved for all sorted populations. PBMCs were isolated right away by Lymphoprep density gradient centrifugation and were stained directly, without culture. So that batch effects would be minimized, each experiment stained and sorted samples in pairs, pairing one healthy donor with one patient. The sequence came from a woman aged 25 to 39 in good health. Rearrangement joined TRBV15 to TRBJ2-5, with no confidently assigned D gene. Sequencing used Tregs from blood. Interpreted using the paper, the cell subset or site label stands for: regulatory CD4+ T cells. The sequenced DNA: TGTGCCACCAGCAGGTTAACACAACTACAAGAGACCCAGTACTTC. Its translation reads: CATSRLTQLQETQYF.